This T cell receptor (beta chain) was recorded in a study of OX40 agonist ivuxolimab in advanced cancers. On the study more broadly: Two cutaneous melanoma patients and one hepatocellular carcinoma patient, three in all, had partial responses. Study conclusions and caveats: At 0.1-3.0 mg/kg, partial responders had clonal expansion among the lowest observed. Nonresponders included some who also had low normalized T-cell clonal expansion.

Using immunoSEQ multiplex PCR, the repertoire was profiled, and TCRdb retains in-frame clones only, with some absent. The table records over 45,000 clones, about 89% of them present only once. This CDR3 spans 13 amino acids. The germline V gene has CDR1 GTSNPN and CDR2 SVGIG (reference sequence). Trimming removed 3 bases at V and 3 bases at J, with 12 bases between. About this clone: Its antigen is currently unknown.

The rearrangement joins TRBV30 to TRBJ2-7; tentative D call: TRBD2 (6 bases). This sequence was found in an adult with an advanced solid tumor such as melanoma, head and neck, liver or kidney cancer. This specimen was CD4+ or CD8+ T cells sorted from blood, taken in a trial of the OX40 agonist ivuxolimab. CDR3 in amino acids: CAWSLGGDYEQYF. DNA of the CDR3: TGTGCCTGGAGCTTGGGGGGAGACTACGAGCAGTACTTC.